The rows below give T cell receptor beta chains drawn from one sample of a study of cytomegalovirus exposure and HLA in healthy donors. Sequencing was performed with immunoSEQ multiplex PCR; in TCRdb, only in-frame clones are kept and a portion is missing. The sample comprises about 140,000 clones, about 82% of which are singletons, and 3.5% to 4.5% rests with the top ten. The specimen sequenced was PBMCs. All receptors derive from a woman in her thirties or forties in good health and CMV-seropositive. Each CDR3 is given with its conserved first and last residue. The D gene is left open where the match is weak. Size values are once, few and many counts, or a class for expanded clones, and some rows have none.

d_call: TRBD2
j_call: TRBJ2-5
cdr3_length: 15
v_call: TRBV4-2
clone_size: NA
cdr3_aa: CASSQGTSGGETQYF
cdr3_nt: TGTGCCAGCAGCCAGGGGACTAGCGGTGGAGAGACCCAGTACTTC

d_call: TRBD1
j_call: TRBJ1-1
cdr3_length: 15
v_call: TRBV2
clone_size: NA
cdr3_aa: CASSEMRQGITEAFF
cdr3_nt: TGTGCCAGCAGTGAAATGAGACAGGGAATAACTGAAGCTTTCTTT

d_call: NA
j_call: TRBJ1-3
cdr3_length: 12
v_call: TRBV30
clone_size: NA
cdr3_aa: CAWKASGNTIYF
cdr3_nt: TGTGCCTGGAAAGCCTCTGGAAACACCATATATTTT

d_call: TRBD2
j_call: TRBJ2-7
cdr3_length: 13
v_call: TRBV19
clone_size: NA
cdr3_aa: CASATGRTYEQYF
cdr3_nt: TGTGCCAGTGCAACCGGGAGGACCTACGAGCAGTACTTC

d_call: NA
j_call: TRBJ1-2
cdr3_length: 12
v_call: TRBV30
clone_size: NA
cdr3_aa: CAWNRAGNGYTF
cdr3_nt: TGTGCCTGGAATAGGGCAGGGAATGGCTACACCTTC

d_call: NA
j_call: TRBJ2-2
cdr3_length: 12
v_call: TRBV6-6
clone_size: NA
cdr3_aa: CAIGDRPGELFF
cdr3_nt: TGTGCTATCGGAGACCGCCCCGGGGAGCTGTTTTTT

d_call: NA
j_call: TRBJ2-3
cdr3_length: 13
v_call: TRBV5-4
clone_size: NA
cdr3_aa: CASSLDLLDTQYF
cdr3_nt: TGTGCCAGCAGCTTGGACTTGCTAGATACGCAGTATTTT

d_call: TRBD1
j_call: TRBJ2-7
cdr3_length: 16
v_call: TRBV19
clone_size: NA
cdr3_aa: CASSPSMGTGSYEQYF
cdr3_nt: TGTGCCAGTAGTCCTTCGATGGGGACAGGATCCTACGAGCAGTACTTC

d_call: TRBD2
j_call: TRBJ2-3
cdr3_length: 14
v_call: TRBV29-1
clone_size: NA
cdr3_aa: CSVATSGYTDTQYF
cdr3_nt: TGCAGCGTCGCCACTAGCGGATACACAGATACGCAGTATTTT

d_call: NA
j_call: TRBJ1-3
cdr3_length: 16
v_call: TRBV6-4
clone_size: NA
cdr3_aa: CASQREGALSGNTIYF
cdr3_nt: TGTGCCAGCCAGAGGGAGGGAGCTCTCTCTGGAAACACCATATATTTT

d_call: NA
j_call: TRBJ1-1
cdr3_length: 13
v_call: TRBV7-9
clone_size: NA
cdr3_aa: CASSTGGSTEAFF
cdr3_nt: TGTGCCAGCTCCACTGGGGGGTCAACTGAAGCTTTCTTT

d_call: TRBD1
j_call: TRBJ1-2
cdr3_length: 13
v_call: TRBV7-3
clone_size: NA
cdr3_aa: CASSQTPGQGNTF
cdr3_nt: TGTGCCAGCAGCCAAACCCCAGGACAGGGGAACACCTTC

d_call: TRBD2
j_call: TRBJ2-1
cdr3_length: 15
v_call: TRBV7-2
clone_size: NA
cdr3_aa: CASSSTSHWRNEQFF
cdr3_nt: TGTGCCAGCAGCTCGACTAGCCATTGGCGCAATGAGCAGTTCTTC

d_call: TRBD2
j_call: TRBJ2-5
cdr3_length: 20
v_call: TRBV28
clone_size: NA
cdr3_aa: CASSLDLSASGSSVGETQYF
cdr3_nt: TGTGCCAGCAGTTTGGACCTAAGCGCTAGCGGGAGTTCTGTTGGAGAGACCCAGTACTTC

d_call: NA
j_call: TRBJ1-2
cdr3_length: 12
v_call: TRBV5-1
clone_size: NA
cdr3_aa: CASSLDRLALRF
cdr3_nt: TGCGCCAGCAGCTTAGACAGGCTAGCACTTCGCTTC

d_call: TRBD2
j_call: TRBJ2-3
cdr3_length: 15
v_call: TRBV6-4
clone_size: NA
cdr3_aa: CASSDGIAGGDTQYF
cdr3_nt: TGTGCCAGCAGTGACGGAATAGCGGGAGGGGATACGCAGTATTTT

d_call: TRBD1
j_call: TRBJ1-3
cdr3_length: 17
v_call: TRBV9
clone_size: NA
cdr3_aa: CASSSPGTGRTGNTIYF
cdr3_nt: TGTGCCAGCAGCTCCCCCGGGACAGGGCGAACTGGAAACACCATATATTTT

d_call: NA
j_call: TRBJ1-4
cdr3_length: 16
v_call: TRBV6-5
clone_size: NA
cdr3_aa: CASSFSPAGTNEKLFF
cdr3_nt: TGTGCCAGCAGTTTCTCCCCGGCGGGGACTAATGAAAAACTGTTTTTT

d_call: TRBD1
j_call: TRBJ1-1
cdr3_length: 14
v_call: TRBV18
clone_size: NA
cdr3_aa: CASSPGTGTIEAFF
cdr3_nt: TGTGCCAGCTCACCAGGGACAGGGACCATTGAAGCTTTCTTT

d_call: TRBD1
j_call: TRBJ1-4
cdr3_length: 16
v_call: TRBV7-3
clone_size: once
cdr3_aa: CASSAKRGQSNEKLFF
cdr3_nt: TGTGCCAGCAGCGCTAAGAGGGGACAGTCTAATGAAAAACTGTTTTTT

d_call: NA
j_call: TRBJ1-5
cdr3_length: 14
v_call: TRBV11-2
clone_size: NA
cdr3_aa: CASSLRGGGQPQHF
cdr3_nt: TGTGCCAGCAGCTTAAGGGGGGGAGGTCAGCCCCAGCATTTT

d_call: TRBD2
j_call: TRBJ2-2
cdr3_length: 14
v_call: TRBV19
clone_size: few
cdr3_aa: CAGRLAGNTGELFF
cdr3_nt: TGTGCCGGGAGACTAGCGGGGAACACCGGGGAGCTGTTTTTT

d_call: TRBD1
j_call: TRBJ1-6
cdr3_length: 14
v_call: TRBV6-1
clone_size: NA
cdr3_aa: CASRMTGYNSPLHF
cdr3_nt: TGTGCCAGCAGGATGACAGGGTATAATTCACCCCTCCACTTT

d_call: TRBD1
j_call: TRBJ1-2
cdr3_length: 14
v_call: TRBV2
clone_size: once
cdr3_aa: CASSSGQGASGYTF
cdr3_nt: TGTGCCAGCAGTTCCGGACAGGGGGCTTCTGGCTACACCTTC

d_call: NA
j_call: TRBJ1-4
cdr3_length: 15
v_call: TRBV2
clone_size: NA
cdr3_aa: CASTSGGTAGEKLFF
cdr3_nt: TGTGCCAGCACCTCGGGTGGGACTGCCGGTGAAAAACTGTTTTTT

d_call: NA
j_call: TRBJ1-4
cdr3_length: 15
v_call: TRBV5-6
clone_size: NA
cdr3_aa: CASSLRGLRNEKLFF
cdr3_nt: TGTGCCAGCAGCTTGCGCGGGTTGCGGAATGAAAAACTGTTTTTT

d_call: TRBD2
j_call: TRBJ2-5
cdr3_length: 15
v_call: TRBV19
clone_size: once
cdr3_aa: CASSPLAGGQETQYF
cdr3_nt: TGTGCCAGTAGTCCCCTAGCGGGGGGCCAAGAGACCCAGTACTTC

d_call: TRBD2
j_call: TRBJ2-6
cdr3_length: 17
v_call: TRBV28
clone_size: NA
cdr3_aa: CASSSWLAGSGANVLTF
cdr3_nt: TGTGCCAGCAGTTCCTGGCTAGCGGGTTCTGGGGCCAACGTCCTGACTTTC

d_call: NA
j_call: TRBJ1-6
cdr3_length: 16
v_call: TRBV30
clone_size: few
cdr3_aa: CAWTGGPSSYNSPLHF
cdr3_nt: TGTGCCTGGACGGGGGGGCCGAGCTCCTATAATTCACCCCTCCACTTT

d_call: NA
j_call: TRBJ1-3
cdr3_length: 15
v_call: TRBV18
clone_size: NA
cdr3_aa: CASSPQGSLGNTIYF
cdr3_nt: TGTGCCAGCTCACCGCAGGGGTCGTTGGGAAACACCATATATTTT

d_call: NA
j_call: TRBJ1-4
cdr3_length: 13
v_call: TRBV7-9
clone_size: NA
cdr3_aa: CASIRVPNEKLFF
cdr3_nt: TGTGCCAGCATCAGGGTTCCTAATGAAAAACTGTTTTTT

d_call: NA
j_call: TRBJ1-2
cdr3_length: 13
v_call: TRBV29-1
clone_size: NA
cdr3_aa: CSVEDLTPGGYTF
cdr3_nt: TGCAGCGTTGAAGATCTCACGCCGGGGGGCTACACCTTC

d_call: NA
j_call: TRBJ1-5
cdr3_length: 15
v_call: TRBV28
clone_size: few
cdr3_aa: CASSQTDPSNQPQHF
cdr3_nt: TGTGCCAGCAGCCAGACAGACCCTAGCAATCAGCCCCAGCATTTT

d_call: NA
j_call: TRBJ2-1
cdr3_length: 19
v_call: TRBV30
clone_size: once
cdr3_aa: CAWSVRGFGVLHTYSEQFF
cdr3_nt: TGTGCCTGGAGTGTACGGGGGTTTGGGGTTTTACATACTTATAGTGAGCAGTTCTTC

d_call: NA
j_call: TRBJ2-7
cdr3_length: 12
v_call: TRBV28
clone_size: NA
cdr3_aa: CASGIARYEQYF
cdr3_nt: TGTGCCAGCGGCATAGCTAGGTACGAGCAGTACTTC

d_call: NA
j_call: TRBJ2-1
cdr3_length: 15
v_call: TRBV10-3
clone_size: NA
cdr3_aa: CAIQERRVRVNEQFF
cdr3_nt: TGTGCCATCCAAGAAAGACGGGTGCGGGTAAATGAGCAGTTCTTC

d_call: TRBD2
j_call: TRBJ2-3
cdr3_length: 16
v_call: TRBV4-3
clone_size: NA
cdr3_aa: CASSPIVAGNTDTQYF
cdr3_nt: TGCGCCAGCAGCCCGATAGTAGCGGGGAACACAGATACGCAGTATTTT

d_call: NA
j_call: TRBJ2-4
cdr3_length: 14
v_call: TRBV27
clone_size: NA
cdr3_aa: CASSFGGHGDIQYF
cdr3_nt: TGTGCCAGCAGTTTTGGGGGCCATGGGGACATTCAGTACTTC

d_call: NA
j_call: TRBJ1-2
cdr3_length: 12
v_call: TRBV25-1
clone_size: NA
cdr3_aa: CASSGENYGYTF
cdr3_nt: TGTGCCAGCAGTGGAGAGAACTATGGCTACACCTTC

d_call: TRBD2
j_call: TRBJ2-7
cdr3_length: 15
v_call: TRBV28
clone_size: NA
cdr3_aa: CASRIAGSSSYEQYF
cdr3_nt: TGTGCCAGCAGAATAGCGGGATCGAGCTCCTACGAGCAGTACTTC

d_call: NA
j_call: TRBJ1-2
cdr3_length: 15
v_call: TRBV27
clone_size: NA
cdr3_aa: CASSFQGGGDYGYTF
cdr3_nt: TGTGCCAGCAGTTTTCAGGGTGGGGGGGACTATGGCTACACCTTC

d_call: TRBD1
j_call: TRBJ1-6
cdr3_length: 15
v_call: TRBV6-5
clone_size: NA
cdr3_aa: CASSSDRGDNSPLHF
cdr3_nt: TGTGCCAGCAGTTCGGACAGGGGTGATAATTCACCCCTCCACTTT

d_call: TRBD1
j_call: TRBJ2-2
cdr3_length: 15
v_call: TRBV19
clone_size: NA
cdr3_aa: CASSRQGAWTGELFF
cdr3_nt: TGTGCCAGTAGTCGACAGGGGGCTTGGACCGGGGAGCTGTTTTTT

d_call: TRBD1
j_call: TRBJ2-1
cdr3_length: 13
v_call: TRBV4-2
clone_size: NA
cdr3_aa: CASSRAGGPEQFF
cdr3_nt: TGTGCCAGCAGCCGGGCAGGGGGCCCTGAGCAGTTCTTC

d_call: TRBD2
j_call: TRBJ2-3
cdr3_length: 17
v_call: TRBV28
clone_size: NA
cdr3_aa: CASSSEPSGRLSDTQYF
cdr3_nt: TGTGCCAGCAGTTCGGAACCTAGCGGGAGGCTCTCAGATACGCAGTATTTT

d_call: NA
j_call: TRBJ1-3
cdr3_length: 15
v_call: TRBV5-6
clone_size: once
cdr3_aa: CASSRYRVGGNTIYF
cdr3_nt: TGTGCCAGCAGCCGATACAGGGTTGGCGGAAACACCATATATTTT

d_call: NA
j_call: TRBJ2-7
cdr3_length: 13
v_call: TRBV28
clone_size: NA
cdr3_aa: CASGLDSSYEQYF
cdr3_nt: TGTGCCAGCGGATTGGACAGCTCCTACGAGCAGTACTTC

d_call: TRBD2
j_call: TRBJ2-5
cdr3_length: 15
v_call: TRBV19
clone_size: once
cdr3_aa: CASSIGSGEQETQYF
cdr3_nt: TGTGCCAGTAGTATAGGCAGCGGGGAGCAAGAGACCCAGTACTTC

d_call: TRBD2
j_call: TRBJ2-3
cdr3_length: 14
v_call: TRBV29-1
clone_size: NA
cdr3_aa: CSVQTSGGAGTQYF
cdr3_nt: TGCAGCGTTCAGACTAGCGGGGGGGCGGGGACGCAGTATTTT

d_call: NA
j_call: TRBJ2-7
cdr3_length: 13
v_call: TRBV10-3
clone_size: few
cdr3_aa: CAISEGQGGEQYF
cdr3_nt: TGTGCCATCAGTGAGGGGCAAGGAGGCGAGCAGTACTTC

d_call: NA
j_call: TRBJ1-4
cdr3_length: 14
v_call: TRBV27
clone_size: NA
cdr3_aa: CASSSRGNGEKLFF
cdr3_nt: TGTGCCAGCAGTTCTCGGGGGAACGGTGAAAAACTGTTTTTT

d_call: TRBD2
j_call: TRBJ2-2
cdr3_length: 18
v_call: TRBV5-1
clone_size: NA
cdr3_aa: CASSSTTGVAGGTGELFF
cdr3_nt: TGCGCCAGCAGCTCGACCACGGGAGTAGCGGGAGGTACCGGGGAGCTGTTTTTT

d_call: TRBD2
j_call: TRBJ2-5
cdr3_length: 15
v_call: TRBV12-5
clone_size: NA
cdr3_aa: CASGLGLAGEETQYF
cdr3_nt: TGTGCTAGTGGTTTAGGACTAGCGGGGGAAGAGACCCAGTACTTC

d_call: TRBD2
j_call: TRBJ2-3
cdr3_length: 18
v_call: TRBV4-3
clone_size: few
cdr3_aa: CASSQVIEGLAVTDTQYF
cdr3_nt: TGCGCCAGCAGCCAAGTAATCGAGGGACTAGCGGTCACAGATACGCAGTATTTT

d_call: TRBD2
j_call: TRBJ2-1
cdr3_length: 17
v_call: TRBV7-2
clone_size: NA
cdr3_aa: CASSLSSGTSGRNEQFF
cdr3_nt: TGTGCCAGCAGCTTAAGCTCCGGGACTAGCGGGAGAAATGAGCAGTTCTTC